This T cell receptor (beta chain) was sequenced during a study of blood T cell repertoires in COVID-19. Background on the study: The United States, Italy and Spain provided the acute and convalescent COVID-19 samples. The analysed material was cDNA or gDNA that came from T cells, B-cell-depleted T cells, or PBMCs.

In the original processing: Quantification of nucleated cells was approximated via reference gene primer amplification. The assay was immunoSEQ multiplex PCR, and TCRdb's table has in-frame clones only and misses some. The V and J calls and the clone size are those of that table, but D and trimming were determined from the DNA. Of more than 85,000 clones in the sample, around nine tenths were seen once. Patients in Seattle were enrolled during active infection, then followed longitudinally. This receptor was taken from a man aged 45-65 years with COVID-19, enrolled during active disease. The sample taken for sequencing was peripheral blood.

The CDR3 sequence is CATSNSGEIGTIYF. Here the CDR3 DNA reads TGTGCCACCAGTAATTCAGGGGAAATAGGCACCATATATTTT. This rearrangement joins TRBV24-1 to TRBJ1-3, with TRBD1 as a possible D gene (6 bases). Germline CDR1 is KGHDR and CDR2 is SFDVKD. V was cut by 6 bases and J by 9 bases, with 17 bases left in between. The CDR3 totals 14 residues.